This T cell receptor beta chain was retrieved from a study of cytomegalovirus exposure and HLA in healthy donors. Researchers ran the PCR with 60 Vbeta and 13 Jbeta primers. The assay was immunoSEQ multiplex PCR, and TCRdb's table has in-frame clones only and misses some. This sample carries approximately 160,000 clones, around 74% of them seen once, and the ten largest clones take about 1.3%. The CDR3 sequence is 13 residues long. Trimming removed 4 bases from V and 10 bases from J, with 14 bases in between. CDR1 MNHNY and CDR2 SVGAGI come from the germline V gene (reference sequence). This chain links TRBV6-6 with TRBJ2-1; D possibly corresponds to TRBD1 (6 bases). This clonotype originated in a man between 18 and 29 years old in good health and CMV-seronegative. Sequencing used PBMCs. The CDR3 DNA reads TGTGCCAGCAGTTCAGGGGCCCGCATCGAGCAGTTCTTC. Translated: CASSSGARIEQFF.